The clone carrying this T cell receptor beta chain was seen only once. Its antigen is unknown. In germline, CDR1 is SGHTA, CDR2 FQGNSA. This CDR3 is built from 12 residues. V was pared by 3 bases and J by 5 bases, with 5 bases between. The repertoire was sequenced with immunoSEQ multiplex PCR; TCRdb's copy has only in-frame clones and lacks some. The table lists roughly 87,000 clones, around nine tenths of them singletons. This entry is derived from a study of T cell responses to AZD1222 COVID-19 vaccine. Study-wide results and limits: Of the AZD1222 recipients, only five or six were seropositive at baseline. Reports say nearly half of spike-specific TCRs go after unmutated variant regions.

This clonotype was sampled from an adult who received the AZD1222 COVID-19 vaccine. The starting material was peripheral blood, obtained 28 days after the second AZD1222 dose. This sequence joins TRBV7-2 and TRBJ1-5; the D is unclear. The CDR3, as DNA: TGTGCCAGCAGCTTCGGGGATCAGCCCCAGCATTTT. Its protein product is CASSFGDQPQHF.